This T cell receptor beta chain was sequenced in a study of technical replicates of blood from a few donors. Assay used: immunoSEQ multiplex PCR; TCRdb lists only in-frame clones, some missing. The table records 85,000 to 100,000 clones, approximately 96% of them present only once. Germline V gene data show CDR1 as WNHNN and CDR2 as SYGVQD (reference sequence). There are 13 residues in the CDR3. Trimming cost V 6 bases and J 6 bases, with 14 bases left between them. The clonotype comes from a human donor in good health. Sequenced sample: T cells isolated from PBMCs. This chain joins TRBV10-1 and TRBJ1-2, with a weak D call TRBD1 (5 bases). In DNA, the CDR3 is TGCGCCAGCAGGGGGCGCCCATATGATGGCTACACCTTC. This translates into CASRGRPYDGYTF.